These 21 T cell receptor beta chains were sequenced from one sample in a study of OX40 agonist ivuxolimab in advanced cancers. The protocol was immunoSEQ multiplex PCR, while the TCRdb copy is restricted to in-frame clones and leaves out a portion. The sample includes about 8,000 clones, nearly 90% seen only once; the top ten take approximately 4%. The sample consisted of CD4+ or CD8+ T cells sorted from blood, taken in a trial of the OX40 agonist ivuxolimab. These receptors came from an adult with an advanced solid tumor such as melanoma, head and neck, liver or kidney cancer.

The table lists this clone with a count of one. This chain joins TRBV9 and TRBJ2-1; 9 bases line up with TRBD2. This CDR3 is built from 14 residues. The V gene's germline CDR1 is SGDLS and CDR2 YYNGEE. The V and J ends lost 1 base and 9 bases, in that order; junction bases with no gene match: 5. The CDR3: CASSVIAGAVEQFF. CDR3 DNA sequence: TGTGCCAGCAGCGTAATAGCGGGAGCAGTTGAGCAGTTCTTC. The full variable domain, its missing parts supplied by reference TRBV9 and TRBJ2-1, is DSGVTQTPKHLITATGQRVTLRCSPRSGDLSVYWYQQSLDQGLQFLIQYYNGEERAKGNILERFSAQQFPDLHSELNLSSLELGDSALYFCASSVIAGAVEQFFGPGTRLTVL.

The chain carries TRBV4-2 and TRBJ1-1, with a possible D match to TRBD1 (5 bases). CDR3 size: 14 residues. The V gene's germline CDR1 is LGHNA and CDR2 YNFKEQ. Between the trimmed V and J ends, which lost 0 bases and 6 bases, there was a span of 11 bases. CDR3 DNA sequence: TGTGCCAGCAGCCAAGATTCAGGGAGCCCTGAAGCTTTCTTT. Amino acids: CASSQDSGSPEAFF.

The chain has TRBV27 and TRBJ1-4, with D uncertain. Germline V gene lookup returns CDR1 MNHEY and CDR2 SMNVEV (reference sequence). V shed 6 bases and J shed 8 bases, with 19 bases lying between them. The CDR3 is 15 residues long. The CDR3 protein is CASSRNTDLGEKLFF. The CDR3, as DNA: TGTGCCAGCAGCCGAAACACGGACTTAGGGGAAAAACTGTTTTTT.

The V gene is TRBV7-2, the J gene TRBJ1-3; the D gene is possibly TRBD1 (5 bases). Germline-derived CDR1 and CDR2 are SGHTA and FQGNSA. The CDR3 loop spans 15 amino acids. The V end lost 1 base, the J end lost 1 base, and 8 bases lay between the germline ends. The CDR3 loop reads CASSLVRGSGNTIYF. The CDR3 region has the DNA TGTGCCAGCAGCTTAGTTAGGGGATCTGGAAACACCATATATTTT.

The rearrangement links TRBV11-2 to TRBJ1-2; 9 nucleotides match TRBD1. The CDR3 runs 16 residues. Germline loops: CDR1 SGHAT, CDR2 FQNNGV. The V and J ends lost 0 bases and 2 bases, in that order; junction bases with no gene match: 4. The CDR3 region has the DNA TGTGCCAGCAGCTTAGATTCCGGGACAGGGAACTATGGCTACACCTTC. This sequence encodes CASSLDSGTGNYGYTF. Filled out from reference TRBV11-2 and TRBJ1-2, the complete variable domain reads EAGVAQSPRYKIIEKRQSVAFWCNPISGHATLYWYQQILGQGPKLLIQFQNNGVVDDSQLPKDRFSAERLKGVDSTLKIQPAKLEDSAVYLCASSLDSGTGNYGYTFGSGTRLTVV.

A note on this clone: At one end the junction does not follow the germline gene, possibly because of a read error. The chain has TRBV30 and TRBJ2-3, with D perhaps TRBD1 or TRBD2 (5 bases each). Germline V gene lookup returns CDR1 GTSNPN and CDR2 SVGIG (reference sequence). The CDR3 is 17 amino acids. In DNA, the CDR3 is TGTGCCTGGAGTGTATTTGGCCGAGGGGCAACCACAGATATGCAGTATTTT. It specifies CAWSVFGRGATTDMQYF.

The chain links TRBV9 to TRBJ1-2; D is uncertain. The CDR3 spans 15 residues. V lost 3 bases, J lost 2 bases, and 14 bases lay in between. In germline, CDR1 is SGDLS, CDR2 YYNGEE. CDR3 bases: TGTGCCAGCAGCGCCCACGAAACCCCGAACTATGGCTACACCTTC. This gives the protein CASSAHETPNYGYTF.

The chain uses TRBV18 and TRBJ2-5; D call uncertain. The last part of the DNA fits TRBJ2-7 better; the J call may be wrong. Germline CDR1 is KGHSH and CDR2 is LQKENI. This CDR3 is 12 amino acids long. CDR3 DNA: TGTGCCAGCTCACCCTCCGGCGACGAGCAGTACTTC. Protein: CASSPSGDEQYF.

The rearrangement joins TRBV19 to TRBJ1-5; TRBD1 might be the D (6 bases). The V gene lost 7 bases and the J gene lost 4 bases, with 20 bases spanning the gap. The germline gives CDR1 LNHDA, CDR2 SQIVND (reference sequence). The CDR3 is 16 residues long. CDR3 region: CASTPPGGPQNQPQHF. The CDR3 DNA reads TGTGCCAGTACCCCCCCGGGGGGGCCACAGAATCAGCCCCAGCATTTT.

V and J are TRBV5-4 and TRBJ2-1; 9 bases line up with TRBD2. With V trimmed by 1 base and J by 8 bases, 7 bases remained unmatched. Germline V CDR1 and CDR2: SGHNT, YYREEE (reference sequence). CDR3 size: 15 residues. As DNA, the CDR3 is TGTGCCAGCAGCTTGCCAATAGCGGGAGATCATGAGCAGTTCTTC. Its protein product is CASSLPIAGDHEQFF.

This rearrangement joins TRBV2 to TRBJ1-2; D gene ambiguous. There are 14 residues in the CDR3. V was pared by 7 bases and J by 2 bases, with 14 bases between. Germline CDR1 reads SNHLY; CDR2 reads FYNNEI. CDR3 sequence (DNA): TGTGCCAGCATTCTCGGGTGGGGAAACTATGGCTACACCTTC. It encodes CASILGWGNYGYTF.

This chain joins TRBV27 and TRBJ2-6; no clear D gene. The CDR3 has 13 amino acids. V gave up 8 bases and J gave up 0 bases, with 5 bases separating them. Germline V lookup: CDR1 MNHEY, CDR2 SMNVEV (reference sequence). CDR3 DNA: TGTGCCAGCGTGGCCTCTGGGGCCAACGTCCTGACTTTC. As protein: CASVASGANVLTF.

This clone came up once. The rearrangement uses TRBV10-3 and TRBJ1-3; D is perhaps TRBD1 (5 bases). Germline CDR1 and CDR2: ENHRY and SYGVKD. V was trimmed by 8 bases and J by 4 bases, leaving 12 bases between them. The CDR3 contains 13 residues. CDR3 nucleotides: TGTGCCATCCAGGGTGTCTCAGGAAACACCATATATTTT. Encoded protein: CAIQGVSGNTIYF.

This clone was seen more than once but under ten times. This chain uses TRBV2 with TRBJ1-2, with TRBD1 as a possible D gene (5 bases). Germline CDR1 SNHLY, CDR2 FYNNEI. CDR3 size: 13 residues. Trimming pared 6 bases from V and 4 bases from J, leaving 12 bases between. The DNA of the CDR3 is TGTGCCAGCAGCCCAGGGCCGCGCTATGGCTACACCTTC. This translates into CASSPGPRYGYTF. Supplemented by reference TRBV2 and TRBJ1-2, the full variable domain reads EPEVTQTPSHQVTQMGQEVILRCVPISNHLYFYWYRQILGQKVEFLVSFYNNEISEKSEIFDDQFSVERPDGSNFTLKIRSTKLEDSAMYFCASSPGPRYGYTFGSGTRLTVV.

The chain is built from TRBV7-2 and TRBJ1-1; D is ambiguous. Trimming pared 5 bases from V and 0 bases from J, leaving 10 bases between. Germline CDR1 reads SGHTA; CDR2 reads FQGNSA. This CDR3 has 14 amino acids. The DNA of the CDR3 is TGTGCCAGCAGCGCCCCTTATGTGAACACTGAAGCTTTCTTT. Its translation is CASSAPYVNTEAFF.

This clone counts as medium-sized. The genes are TRBV6-6 and TRBJ2-7; a possible D gene is TRBD2 (6 bases). The germline gives CDR1 MNHNY, CDR2 SVGAGI (reference sequence). This CDR3 region has 14 residues. V was pared by 0 bases and J by 6 bases, with 12 bases between. The CDR3 spells CASSYSGGKGEQYF. CDR3 in DNA: TGTGCCAGCAGTTACTCGGGGGGAAAGGGCGAGCAGTACTTC.

V gene TRBV5-4 combines with J gene TRBJ2-7, with D perhaps matching TRBD1 (6 bases). The CDR3 is 13 amino acids. With 0 bases removed from V and 4 bases from J, the gap between germline ends came to 8 bases. CDR1 is SGHNT, CDR2 YYREEE, per germline (reference sequence). CDR3 in amino acids: CASSLDREYEQYV. The CDR3 DNA reads TGTGCCAGCAGCTTGGACAGGGAGTACGAGCAGTACGTC.

This clone has a single count. The chain combines TRBV5-8 with TRBJ2-3; 7 bases match TRBD2. This CDR3 is built from 15 residues. Trimming took 6 bases from V and 1 from J; bases not matched to a gene: 8. Germline CDR1 is SGHTS and CDR2 is YDEGEE. The CDR3 DNA is TGTGCCAGCATCCGGGGAGGGGCTCGCACAGATACGCAGTATTTT. Protein: CASIRGGARTDTQYF.

The genes are TRBV4-2 and TRBJ2-3, with 10 positions matching TRBD1. The J segment lost 6 bases and the V segment lost 1 base, leaving 7 bases of the junction unmatched. The CDR3 sequence is 16 residues long. Germline V CDR1 and CDR2: LGHNA, YNFKEQ. CDR3 DNA sequence: TGTGCCAGCAGCCAAGTAGGGACAGGGGTGAGGGATACGCAGTATTTT. Protein product: CASSQVGTGVRDTQYF.

This chain uses TRBV9 with TRBJ1-2; D is unclear. V was cut by 4 bases and J by 8 bases, with 18 bases left in between. The CDR3 sequence is 14 residues long. From germline, CDR1 is SGDLS and CDR2 YYNGEE. The CDR3 DNA reads TGTGCCAGCAGCCCTGTTCTAAGCCCGGGAGGCTACACCTTC. This sequence encodes CASSPVLSPGGYTF.

J is TRBJ2-7 and V is TRBV9, with D uncertain. This CDR3 has 14 residues. Trimming took off 4 bases at V and 7 bases at J, with 18 bases between the two ends. Germline V lookup: CDR1 SGDLS, CDR2 YYNGEE. The CDR3 reads CASSPNPLSGEQYF. The DNA for the CDR3 is TGTGCCAGCAGCCCCAATCCCCTATCCGGGGAGCAGTACTTC.